This note documents a single TCR beta chain sequence. The clone's antigen remains unknown. No base quality information exists; no much larger clone differs at one position. The sample comes from a study of blood T cell repertoires in COVID-19 (dated by TCRdb to the early 2020s). Broadly, across the study: Samples from collaborators originated in the United States, Italy and Spain and spanned both the acute and convalescent phases of COVID-19. The material from the prospective study consisted of cDNA or gDNA derived from T cells, B-cell-depleted T cells, or PBMCs. Deeply sampled blood TCRbeta repertoires from subjects exposed to, actively infected with, or recovered from COVID-19 were included in the dataset. The repertoires were released in a freely available public database meant as a resource for research on the immune response to SARS-CoV-2. The samples were drawn from the first 160 participants of the ongoing ImmuneRACE study and from 950 to 1,500 subjects provided by 6 global collaborators. The sample metadata nearly always contained a de-identified subject ID, COVID-19 status, age in years and sex. Where available, HLA class I and class II types were obtained from metadata supplied by the sample provider rather than from assay-based typing.

The study at large found these results: The quantity of clinical and demographic metadata differed by source and by participant and was supplied without curation.

The collaborating institutions used their own protocols to collect whole blood in K2EDTA tubes. For TCRbeta analysis, collaborator samples were shipped as frozen whole blood, as isolated PBMCs, or as DNA extracted from either sample type. The immunoSEQ Assay, a bias-controlled multiplex PCR, was used to amplify TCRbeta CDR3 regions from genomic DNA. As for the original processing: The number of nucleated cells in each sample was estimated by amplification of reference gene primers within the assay. Sequence reads were collapsed and filtered to measure the absolute abundance of every unique TCRbeta CDR3 rearrangement. For each sample, productive Simpson clonality was calculated as the square root of Simpson's diversity index across productive rearrangements. TCRdb stores this immuneACCESS table with in-frame sequences only. Part of the clones is absent; in the studies checked, under half of the shortfall reflects unresolved V genes, and no reason is known for the rest. That table gives V, J and clone size, and the DNA gave D and trimming. The sample table shows 220,000 or so clones, and about 80% are seen once. The leading ten clones occupy over 1.5% of the sample.

The germline V gene (reference sequence) specifies SGHNT as CDR1 and YYREEE as CDR2. Counted from cysteine to phenylalanine, this CDR3 has 16 amino acids. Just the 48-base CDR3 DNA is kept, in frame starting at base 1. After removal of 1 base from V and 3 bases from J, the junction retains 5 bases not matched to a gene. The sequence links TRBV5-4 to TRBJ2-2, and TRBD2 aligns with 8 junction nucleotides. The sample consisted of peripheral blood. The source is a woman older than 75 with acute or convalescent COVID-19. Here the CDR3 is given as CASSLWRGADTGELFF. The DNA sequence follows: TGTGCCAGCAGCTTGTGGCGGGGGGCGGACACCGGGGAGCTGTTTTTT.